One sample yielded the 15 T cell receptor beta chains listed below, sequenced in a study of T-cell memory formation after mild COVID-19. One entry per CDR3 protein, called by TCRdb with MiXCR from the 5' RACE reads. The table has roughly 370,000 distinct CDR3 sequences, roughly 15% seen once. The specimen was PBMCs or a T cell subset sorted from them (not recorded which). These receptors came from a man aged 18 to 30 who had mild COVID-19 (a few samples of this study predate the infection). Cell type and time point are not known.

This clonotype was observed a few times. The gene calls are TRBV20-1 and TRBJ2-3, with a tentative D call TRBD1 (6 bases). V lost 5 bases and J 0 bases, leaving 15 bases between the germline ends. Germline CDR1 DFQATT, CDR2 SNEGSKA (reference sequence). This CDR3 spans 15 amino acids. CDR3 coding DNA: TGCAGTGCTGTGGACAGTCGCACTAGCACAGATACGCAGTATTTT. It specifies CSAVDSRTSTDTQYF.

This clonotype was counted at least ten times. One end of the junction varies from germline; a read error may be responsible. The rearrangement joins TRBV5-1 to TRBJ2-3; D remains unclear. The CDR3 covers 13 residues. Germline V gene lookup returns CDR1 SGHRS and CDR2 YFSETQ. Here the CDR3 reads CASSLRSTDTQYF. The CDR3 DNA reads as TGTGCCAGCAGCTTAAGGAGCACAGATACGCAGTATTTT.

There are a few counts of this clonotype. The rearrangement joins TRBV12-3 or TRBV12-4 to TRBJ1-2; D is unresolved. The CDR3 totals 13 residues. Trimming took off 6 bases at V and 4 bases at J, with 12 bases between the two ends. Here the CDR3 DNA reads TGTGCCAGCAGGGCCTCGGGGATCTATGGCTACACCTTC. Amino acids: CASRASGIYGYTF.

The chain recombines TRBV4-1 with TRBJ1-2; no clear D gene. V was shortened by 0 bases and J by 2 bases, with 7 bases between the two germline ends. The CDR3 runs to 14 residues. Per the germline V gene, CDR1 is MGHRA and CDR2 is YSYEKL. This CDR3 reads CASSQDPGNYGYTF. The CDR3 region has the DNA TGCGCCAGCAGCCAAGATCCGGGGAACTATGGCTACACCTTC.

The chain couples TRBV9 to TRBJ2-2, with TRBD2 identical over 16 bases. Germline-derived CDR1 and CDR2 are SGDLS and YYNGEE. Trimming removed 2 bases from V and 4 bases from J; junction bases left unmatched: 5. The CDR3 consists of 18 residues. The CDR3 DNA follows: TGTGCCAGCAGCGTCGGGACTAGCGGGGGGGCCGGCACCGGGGAGCTGTTTTTT. This encodes CASSVGTSGGAGTGELFF.

This clonotype was seen more than once but under ten times. The chain carries TRBV3-1 and TRBJ2-1; maybe TRBD2 (7 bases). V was shortened by 0 bases and J by 0 bases, with 18 bases between the two germline ends. CDR3 length equals 19 residues. Germline lookup yields CDR1 LGHDT and CDR2 YNNKEL (reference sequence). The CDR3 nucleotides read TGTGCCAGCAGCCAAGAGCGGGGGCCCACGACGAGCTCCTACAATGAGCAGTTCTTC. As protein: CASSQERGPTTSSYNEQFF.

V gene TRBV24-1 combines with J gene TRBJ2-1, with TRBD1 identical over 9 bases. Germline V gene sequence: CDR1 KGHDR, CDR2 SFDVKD. The CDR3 contains 15 residues. The trim removed 9 bases at V and 1 base at J, leaving 6 bases unmatched. For the CDR3, the DNA is TGTGCCACCGCTTCGACAGGGGGGTCCTACAATGAGCAGTTCTTC. Its protein product is CATASTGGSYNEQFF.

This clonotype came up a few times. The J gene is TRBJ2-3, the V gene TRBV28; no firm D call. This CDR3 has 17 residues. V lost 1 base and J 2 bases, leaving 16 bases between the germline ends. Germline CDR1 is MDHEN and CDR2 is SYDVKM. The CDR3 reads CASSLSGRMSSTDTQYF. Written as DNA, the CDR3 is TGTGCCAGCAGTTTATCAGGACGCATGAGCTCCACAGATACGCAGTATTTT. Drawing the rest from reference TRBV28 and TRBJ2-3, the complete variable domain is DVKVTQSSRYLVKRTGEKVFLECVQDMDHENMFWYRQDPGLGLRLIYFSYDVKMKEKGDIPEGYSVSREKKERFSLILESASTNQTSMYLCASSLSGRMSSTDTQYFGPGTRLTVL.

The CDR3 loop is CASSLGQGGSYEQYF. The CDR3 region has the DNA TGTGCCAGCAGCTTAGGACAGGGGGGATCCTACGAGCAGTACTTC. The rearrangement links TRBV7-8 to TRBJ2-7; 9 positions match TRBD1. Germline values: CDR1 SGHVS, CDR2 FQNEAQ. The CDR3 runs 15 residues. The V segment lost 1 base and the J segment 1 base; nucleotides outside the gene matches: 2.

This clonotype has a handful of counts. The V call is TRBV7-2, the J call TRBJ1-2; D call uncertain. V lost 0 bases to trimming and J lost 0 bases, with 8 bases between them. Germline V gives CDR1 SGHTA, CDR2 FQGNSA. This CDR3 region has 15 residues. The CDR3 nucleotides read TGTGCCAGCAGCTTAGCGTACAACGCTAACTATGGCTACACCTTC. Its protein product is CASSLAYNANYGYTF.

In its sample, this clonotype was seen many times. The J gene is TRBJ2-5, the V gene TRBV7-3; either TRBD1 or TRBD2 may fit D (5 bases each). CDR3 length: 16 amino acids. V shed 2 bases and J shed 5 bases, with 18 bases lying between them. Per the germline V gene, CDR1 is SGHTA and CDR2 is FQGTGA. CDR3 amino acids: CASSLSGPSLGETQYF. CDR3 in DNA: TGTGCCAGCAGCTTATCGGGACCTAGTCTGGGGGAGACCCAGTACTTC.

In its sample, this clonotype was seen many times. This chain links TRBV20-1 with TRBJ1-1; D is undetermined. The V end was cut by 1 base, the J end by 3 bases, with 6 bases between. The CDR3 sequence is 12 residues long. Germline lookup yields CDR1 DFQATT and CDR2 SNEGSKA (reference sequence). CDR3 protein: CSARARDTEAFF. CDR3 coding DNA: TGCAGTGCTAGAGCTAGGGACACTGAAGCTTTCTTT.

The chain joins TRBV6-5 to TRBJ2-2; TRBD1 might be the D (5 bases). V dropped 8 bases and J dropped 6 bases, with 22 bases sitting between them. Germline V gives CDR1 MNHEY, CDR2 SVGAGI. This CDR3 contains 16 residues. The CDR3 DNA reads as TGTGCCAGCCGAACCGCCCAGGGAAGTGTCCCCGGGGAGCTGTTTTTT. Protein product: CASRTAQGSVPGELFF.

This clonotype was detected ten times or more. The chain employs TRBV5-1 and TRBJ1-6, with TRBD1 identical over 8 bases. V lost 0 bases and J lost 11; bases outside the gene matches: 4. The CDR3 is 14 amino acids. Germline V gives CDR1 SGHRS, CDR2 YFSETQ. CDR3 nucleotide sequence: TGCGCCAGCAGCTTGGGGACAGGGTCCCCACCCCTCCACTTT. It codes for CASSLGTGSPPLHF.

V gene TRBV12-3 or TRBV12-4 combines with J gene TRBJ2-3; D is ambiguous. The CDR3 spans 12 residues. Trimming took 4 bases from V and 2 from J, leaving 4 bases between them. The chain's CDR3 is CASSSITDTQYF. CDR3 nucleotide sequence: TGTGCCAGCAGTTCCATCACAGATACGCAGTATTTT.